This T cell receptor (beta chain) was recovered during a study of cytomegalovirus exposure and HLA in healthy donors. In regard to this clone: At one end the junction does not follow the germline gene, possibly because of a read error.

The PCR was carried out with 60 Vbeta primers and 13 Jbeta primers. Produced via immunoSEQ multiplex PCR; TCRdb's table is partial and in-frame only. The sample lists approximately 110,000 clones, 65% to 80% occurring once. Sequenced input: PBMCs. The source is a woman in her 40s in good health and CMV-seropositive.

The CDR3 DNA sequence: TGTGCCAGTAGGATAGCGGGAGCGAGGCCTAATGAGCAGTTCTTC. Its translation: CASRIAGARPNEQFF. The genes are TRBV19 and TRBJ2-1; TRBD2 matches 9 bases. This CDR3 has 15 residues. Per the germline V gene, CDR1 is LNHDA and CDR2 is SQIVND (reference sequence).